This T cell receptor beta chain derives from a study of glioma-infiltrating T cells. Study-level results: CDR3 overlap between tissue and blood was very small. Non-neoplastic patients had below-expected tissue-blood divergence, while all gliomas exceeded expectation.

On this clonotype itself: Antigen specificity is unknown.

Amplification of TCR alpha and beta CDR3 regions from RNA used iRepertoire nested multiplex PCR. One-step reverse transcription and amplification started from roughly 100-400 ng of tissue mRNA or PBMC total RNA. TCRdb called the multiplex PCR reads again in MiXCR, with one record for every CDR3 protein. The data hold around 180,000 distinct CDR3 sequences, with around 42% observed a single time. The CDR3 length is 11 residues. The germline V and J ends were trimmed by 7 bases and 2 bases, with 8 bases remaining between them. The germline V gene encodes CDR1 DFQATT and CDR2 SNEGSKA (reference sequence).

The chain employs TRBV20-1 and TRBJ2-5; D uncertain. Specimen: glioma tissue, nonneoplastic brain tissue, or PBMCs (not recorded which). This TCR derives from a human donor with low-grade glioma or glioblastoma, undergoing nonglioma brain surgery, or in good health (not recorded which). The CDR3 region is CSDMSQETQYF. The CDR3 DNA reads as TGCAGTGATATGTCTCAAGAGACCCAGTACTTC.